What follows is one T cell receptor (beta chain) and its context. These data are taken from a study of patients and donors after allogeneic stem cell transplantation. The germline V and J ends were trimmed by 3 bases and 3 bases, with 9 bases remaining between them. The CDR3 covers 13 residues. Germline V gene lookup returns CDR1 KGHSH and CDR2 LQKENI. TCRdb analysed the RT-PCR reads with MiXCR anew, one entry per CDR3 protein. The sample comprises approximately 160,000 distinct CDR3 sequences, about a quarter of which are singletons, and roughly 25% rests with the top ten. The V gene is TRBV18, the J gene TRBJ2-7; tentative D call: TRBD1 (6 bases). The source of this sequence is a human donor who was either an allogeneic HSCT recipient or a stem cell or donor lymphocyte infusion donor (not recorded which). It is not recorded whose cells these are; they may come from a transplant donor. Sequencing was done on a sample of blood, either unsorted or a sorted T cell fraction (not recorded which). Here the CDR3 DNA reads TGTGCCAGCTCACCCCGGACAGACTACGAGCAGTACTTC. Its translation is CASSPRTDYEQYF.